Below, one T cell receptor beta chain is given with its context. This entry is derived from a study of blood T cell repertoires in COVID-19. This study enrolled people aged 18 to 89 from approximately 25 US geographic areas. Original analysis: Reference gene primers were amplified, and this amplification served to estimate nucleated cell counts. The table came from immunoSEQ multiplex PCR; TCRdb's copy has only in-frame clones and leaves some out. The V and J calls and clone size were taken over from that table, and D and trimming were inferred from the DNA. The sample gives a few hundred thousand clones, approximately 79% of which show up once; around 4.1% is in the top ten. Trimming shortened V by 1 base and J by 4 bases, and 13 bases separated the two germline ends. This CDR3 spans 15 amino acids. Germline V lookup: CDR1 LNHDA, CDR2 SQIVND (reference sequence).

The V and J genes are TRBV19 and TRBJ1-1; weak D call: TRBD1 (5 bases). The receptor was derived from a man between 25 and 39 years old with acute COVID-19. Sequencing used PBMCs or T cells enriched from blood (not recorded which). Here the CDR3 reads CASSIVGPGSTEAFF. The CDR3 DNA sequence: TGTGCCAGTAGTATAGTTGGGCCAGGGTCCACTGAAGCTTTCTTT.